This T cell receptor beta chain comes out of a study of blood T cell repertoires in COVID-19. Study-level information: Both acute and convalescent COVID-19 samples were obtained from the United States, Italy and Spain. T cells, B-cell-depleted T cells, or PBMCs supplied cDNA or gDNA.

Germline-derived CDR1 and CDR2 are SNHLY and FYNNEI. The CDR3 runs 15 residues. V trimming: 4 bases; J trimming: 5 bases; junction bases outside the gene matches: 6. Sequenced by immunoSEQ multiplex PCR; TCRdb stores in-frame clones only, minus some. The table has approximately 100,000 clones, approximately 89% seen once. This chain links TRBV2 with TRBJ2-7; TRBD1 agrees at 12 bases. The sample comprised peripheral blood. The receptor was isolated from a woman aged 25 to 39 with acute or convalescent COVID-19. CDR3 protein: CASSVTGTGGHEQYF. Here the CDR3 DNA reads TGTGCCAGCAGTGTAACCGGGACAGGGGGCCACGAGCAGTACTTC.